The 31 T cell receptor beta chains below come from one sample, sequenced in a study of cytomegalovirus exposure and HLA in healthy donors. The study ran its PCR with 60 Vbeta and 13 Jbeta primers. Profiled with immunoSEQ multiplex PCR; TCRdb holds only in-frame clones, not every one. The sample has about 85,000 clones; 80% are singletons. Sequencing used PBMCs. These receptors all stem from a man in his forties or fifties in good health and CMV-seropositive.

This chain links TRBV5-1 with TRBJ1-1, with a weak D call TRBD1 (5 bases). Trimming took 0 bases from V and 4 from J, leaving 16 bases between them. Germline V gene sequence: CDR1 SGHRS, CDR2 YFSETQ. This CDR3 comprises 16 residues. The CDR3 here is CASSLDRTSQGTEAFF. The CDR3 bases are TGCGCCAGCAGCTTGGATCGTACTTCTCAGGGCACTGAAGCTTTCTTT.

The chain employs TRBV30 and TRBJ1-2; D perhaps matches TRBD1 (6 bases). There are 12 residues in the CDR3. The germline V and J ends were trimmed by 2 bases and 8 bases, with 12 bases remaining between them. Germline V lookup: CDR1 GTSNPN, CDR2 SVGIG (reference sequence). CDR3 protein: CAWSLGAGGYTF. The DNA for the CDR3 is TGTGCCTGGAGTTTGGGGGCTGGAGGCTACACCTTC. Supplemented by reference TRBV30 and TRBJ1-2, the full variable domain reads SQTIHQWPATLVQPVGSPLSLECTVEGTSNPNLYWYRQAAGRGLQLLFYSVGIGQISSEVPQNLSASRPQDRQFILSSKKLLLSDSGFYLCAWSLGAGGYTFGSGTRLTVV.

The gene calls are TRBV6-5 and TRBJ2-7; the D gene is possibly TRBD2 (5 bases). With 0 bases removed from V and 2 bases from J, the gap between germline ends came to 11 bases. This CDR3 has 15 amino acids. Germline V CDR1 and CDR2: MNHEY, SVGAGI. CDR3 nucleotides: TGTGCCAGCAGTTACTCGGGCGGGTCAGCCTACGAGCAGTACTTC. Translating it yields CASSYSGGSAYEQYF.

The CDR3 here is CASSTGQGEAFF. In nucleotides, the CDR3 is TGCGCCAGCAGCACCGGACAGGGAGAAGCTTTCTTT. The chain has TRBV5-1 and TRBJ1-1; 8 nucleotides match TRBD1. Per germline, CDR1 SGHRS and CDR2 YFSETQ. Germline trimming cut 4 bases from V and 8 bases from J; bases unmatched to any gene: 4. The CDR3 is 12 residues long.

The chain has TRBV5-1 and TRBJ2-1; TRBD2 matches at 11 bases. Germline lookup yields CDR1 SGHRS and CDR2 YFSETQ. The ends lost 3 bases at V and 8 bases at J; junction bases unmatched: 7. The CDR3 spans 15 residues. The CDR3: CASSYTSGSGYEQFF. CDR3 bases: TGCGCCAGCAGCTATACTAGCGGGAGTGGGTATGAGCAGTTCTTC.

CDR3 DNA: TGCAGCGTTGAGGGGACAGGGTACGAGCAGTACTTC. It codes for CSVEGTGYEQYF. J is TRBJ2-7 and V is TRBV29-1; 9 positions match TRBD1. Trimming at V came to 3 bases and at J to 4 bases, leaving 1 base not matched to a gene. Germline V gives CDR1 SQVTM, CDR2 ANQGSEA. This CDR3 contains 12 residues.

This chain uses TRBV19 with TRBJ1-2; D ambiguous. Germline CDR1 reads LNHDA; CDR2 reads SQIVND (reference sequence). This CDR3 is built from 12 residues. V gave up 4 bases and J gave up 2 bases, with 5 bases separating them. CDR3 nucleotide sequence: TGTGCCAGTAGTAGCTACAACTATGGCTACACCTTC. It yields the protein CASSSYNYGYTF. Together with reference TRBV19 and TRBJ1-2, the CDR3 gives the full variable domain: DGGITQSPKYLFRKEGQNVTLSCEQNLNHDAMYWYRQDPGQGLRLIYYSQIVNDFQKGDIAEGYSVSREKKESFPLTVTSAQKNPTAFYLCASSSYNYGYTFGSGTRLTVV.

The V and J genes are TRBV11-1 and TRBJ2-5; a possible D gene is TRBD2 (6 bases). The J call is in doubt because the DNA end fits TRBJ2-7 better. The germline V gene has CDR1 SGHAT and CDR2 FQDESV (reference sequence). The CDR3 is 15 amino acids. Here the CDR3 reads CASSLTVAGIYEQYF. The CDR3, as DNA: TGTGCCAGCAGCTTAACTGTCGCGGGGATCTACGAGCAGTACTTC.

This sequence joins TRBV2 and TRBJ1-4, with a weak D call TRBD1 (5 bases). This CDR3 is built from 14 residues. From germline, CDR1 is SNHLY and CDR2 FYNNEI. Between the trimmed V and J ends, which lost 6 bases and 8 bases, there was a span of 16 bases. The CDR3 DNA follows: TGTGCCAGCAGAGTCGACCCGGGGGGAGAAAAACTGTTTTTT. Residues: CASRVDPGGEKLFF.

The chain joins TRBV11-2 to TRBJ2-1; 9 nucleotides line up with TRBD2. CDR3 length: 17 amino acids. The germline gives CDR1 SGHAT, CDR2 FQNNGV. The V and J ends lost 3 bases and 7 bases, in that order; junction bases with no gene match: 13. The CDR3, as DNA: TGTGCCAGCAGCTTCCCCCGAACCGGGACTAGCATGAATGAGCAGTTCTTC. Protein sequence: CASSFPRTGTSMNEQFF.

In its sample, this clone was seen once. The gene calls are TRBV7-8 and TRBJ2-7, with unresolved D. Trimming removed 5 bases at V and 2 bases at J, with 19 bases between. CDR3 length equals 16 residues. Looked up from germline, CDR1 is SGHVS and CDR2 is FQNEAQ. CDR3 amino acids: CASSPSSYAKAYEQYF. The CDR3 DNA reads TGTGCCAGCAGCCCTTCGTCGTACGCGAAAGCCTACGAGCAGTACTTC.

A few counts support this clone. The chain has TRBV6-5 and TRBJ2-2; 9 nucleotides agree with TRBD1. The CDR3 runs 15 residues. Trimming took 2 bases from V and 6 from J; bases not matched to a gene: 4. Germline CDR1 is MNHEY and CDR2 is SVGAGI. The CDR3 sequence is CASSYLTGGAGELFF. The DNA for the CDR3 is TGTGCCAGCAGTTACCTGACAGGGGGTGCCGGGGAGCTGTTTTTT.

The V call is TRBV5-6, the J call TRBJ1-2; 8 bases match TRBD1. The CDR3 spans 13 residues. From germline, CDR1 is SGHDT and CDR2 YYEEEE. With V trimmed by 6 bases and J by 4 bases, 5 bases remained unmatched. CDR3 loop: CASNPTGGYGYTF. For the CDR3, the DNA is TGTGCCAGCAACCCCACAGGGGGCTATGGCTACACCTTC.

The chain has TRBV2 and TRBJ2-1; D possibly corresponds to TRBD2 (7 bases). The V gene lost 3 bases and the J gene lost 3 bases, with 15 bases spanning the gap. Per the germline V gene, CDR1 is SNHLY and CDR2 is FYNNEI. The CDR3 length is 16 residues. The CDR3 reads CASSELGGGVYNEQFF. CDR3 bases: TGTGCCAGCAGTGAGTTGGGAGGGGGGGTCTACAATGAGCAGTTCTTC.

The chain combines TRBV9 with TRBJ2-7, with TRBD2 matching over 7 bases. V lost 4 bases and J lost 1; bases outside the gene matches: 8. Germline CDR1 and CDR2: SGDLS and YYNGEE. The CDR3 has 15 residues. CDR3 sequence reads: CASSPPGDYSYEQYF. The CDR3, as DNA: TGTGCCAGCAGCCCACCCGGGGACTATTCCTACGAGCAGTACTTC.

CDR3 sequence: CATGRRTFYTF. The CDR3 DNA sequence: TGTGCCACCGGACGGCGGACTTTCTACACCTTC. This chain joins TRBV19 and TRBJ1-2; D is ambiguous. This CDR3 spans 11 amino acids. V lost 10 bases, J lost 10 bases, and 16 bases lay in between. In germline, CDR1 is LNHDA, CDR2 SQIVND (reference sequence).

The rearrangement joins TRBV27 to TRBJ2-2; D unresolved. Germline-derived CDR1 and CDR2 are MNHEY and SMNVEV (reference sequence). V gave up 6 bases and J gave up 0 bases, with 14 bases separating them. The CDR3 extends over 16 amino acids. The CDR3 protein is CASRLRLSANTGELFF. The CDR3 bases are TGTGCCAGCAGGTTAAGACTTTCTGCGAACACCGGGGAGCTGTTTTTT.

CDR3 bases: TGCGCCAGCAGCCAAGACCGGGGGGAGCGGGCTGAGCAGTTCTTC. As protein: CASSQDRGERAEQFF. The rearrangement uses TRBV4-3 and TRBJ2-1, with 7 bases identical to TRBD2. J was trimmed by 9 bases and V by 0 bases; bases with no gene match: 8. The germline V gene has CDR1 LGHNA and CDR2 YSLEER. CDR3 length: 15 residues.

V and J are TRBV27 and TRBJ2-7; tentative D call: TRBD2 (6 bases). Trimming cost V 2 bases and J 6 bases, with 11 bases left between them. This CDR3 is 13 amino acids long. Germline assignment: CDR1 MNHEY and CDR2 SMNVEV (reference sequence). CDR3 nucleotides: TGTGCCAGCAGTTTAACGGGAGCTAGCGAGCAGTACTTC. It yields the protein CASSLTGASEQYF.

CDR3 nucleotide sequence: TGTGCCAGCTCTGCCCAGGGGGCTAATCAGCCCCAGCATTTT. The encoded protein is CASSAQGANQPQHF. V gene TRBV18 combines with J gene TRBJ1-5; 8 bases agree with TRBD1. V lost 6 bases, J lost 4 bases, and 5 bases stayed unmatched. Germline-derived CDR1 and CDR2 are KGHSH and LQKENI. The CDR3 covers 14 residues.

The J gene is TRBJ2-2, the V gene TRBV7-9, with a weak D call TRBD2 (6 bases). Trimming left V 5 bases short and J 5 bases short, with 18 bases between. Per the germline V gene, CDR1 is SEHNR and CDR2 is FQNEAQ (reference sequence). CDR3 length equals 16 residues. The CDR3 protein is CASSPRGAGPTGELFF. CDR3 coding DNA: TGTGCCAGCAGCCCCCGGGGAGCGGGCCCAACCGGGGAGCTGTTTTTT. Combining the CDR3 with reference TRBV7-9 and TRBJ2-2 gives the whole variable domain DTGVSQNPRHKITKRGQNVTFRCDPISEHNRLYWYRQTLGQGPEFLTYFQNEAQLEKSRLLSDRFSAERPKGSFSTLEIQRTEQGDSAMYLCASSPRGAGPTGELFFGEGSRLTVL.

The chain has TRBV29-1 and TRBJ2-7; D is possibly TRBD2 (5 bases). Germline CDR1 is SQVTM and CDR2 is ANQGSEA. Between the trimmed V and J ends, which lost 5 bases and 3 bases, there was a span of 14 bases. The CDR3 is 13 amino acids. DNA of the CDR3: TGCAGCGTTCTACCCGCGGGTAACTACGAGCAGTACTTC. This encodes CSVLPAGNYEQYF.

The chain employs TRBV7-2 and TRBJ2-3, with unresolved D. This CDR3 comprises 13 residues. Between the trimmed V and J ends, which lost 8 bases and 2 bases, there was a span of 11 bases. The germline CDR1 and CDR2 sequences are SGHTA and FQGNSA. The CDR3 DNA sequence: TGTGCCAGCGGAATAACTAACACAGATACGCAGTATTTT. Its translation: CASGITNTDTQYF.

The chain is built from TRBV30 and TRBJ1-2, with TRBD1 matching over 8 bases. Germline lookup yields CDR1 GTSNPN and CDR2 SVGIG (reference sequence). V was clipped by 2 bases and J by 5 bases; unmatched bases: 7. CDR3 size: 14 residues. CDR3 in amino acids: CAWSMGRTGYGYTF. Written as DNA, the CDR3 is TGTGCCTGGAGTATGGGAAGGACAGGGTATGGCTACACCTTC.

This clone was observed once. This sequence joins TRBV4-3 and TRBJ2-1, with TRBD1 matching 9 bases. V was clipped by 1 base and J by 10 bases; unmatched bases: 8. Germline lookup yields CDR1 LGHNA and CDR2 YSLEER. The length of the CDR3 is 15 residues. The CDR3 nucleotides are TGCGCCAGCAGCCAAGGATGGGACAGGGTGTACGAGCAGTTCTTC. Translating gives CASSQGWDRVYEQFF.

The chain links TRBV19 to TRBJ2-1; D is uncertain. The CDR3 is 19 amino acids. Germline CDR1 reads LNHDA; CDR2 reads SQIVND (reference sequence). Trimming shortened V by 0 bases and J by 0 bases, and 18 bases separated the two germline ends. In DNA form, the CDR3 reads TGTGCCAGTAGTATAGACACCCTCCAGTCCACAAGCTCCTACAATGAGCAGTTCTTC. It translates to CASSIDTLQSTSSYNEQFF. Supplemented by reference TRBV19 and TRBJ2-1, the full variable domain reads DGGITQSPKYLFRKEGQNVTLSCEQNLNHDAMYWYRQDPGQGLRLIYYSQIVNDFQKGDIAEGYSVSREKKESFPLTVTSAQKNPTAFYLCASSIDTLQSTSSYNEQFFGPGTRLTVL.

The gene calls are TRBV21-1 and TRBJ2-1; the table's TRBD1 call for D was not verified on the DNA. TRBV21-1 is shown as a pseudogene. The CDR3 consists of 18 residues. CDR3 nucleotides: TGTGCCAGCAACCCGGGACAGGGGGCATACCCCACCTACAATGAGCAGTTCTTC. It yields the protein CASNPGQGAYPTYNEQFF.

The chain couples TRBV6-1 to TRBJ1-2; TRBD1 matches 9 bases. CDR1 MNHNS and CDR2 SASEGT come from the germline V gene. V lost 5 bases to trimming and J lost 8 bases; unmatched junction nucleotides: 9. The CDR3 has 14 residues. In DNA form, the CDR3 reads TGTGCCAGCAGTCTTACCGACAGGGGGTTCGGCTACACCTTC. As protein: CASSLTDRGFGYTF.

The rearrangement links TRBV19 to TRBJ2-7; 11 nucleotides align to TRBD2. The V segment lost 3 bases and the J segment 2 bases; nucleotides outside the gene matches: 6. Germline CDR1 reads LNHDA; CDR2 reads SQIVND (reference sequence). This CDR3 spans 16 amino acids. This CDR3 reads CASSISTSGTTYEQYF. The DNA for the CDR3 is TGTGCCAGTAGTATTTCGACTAGCGGGACCACCTACGAGCAGTACTTC.

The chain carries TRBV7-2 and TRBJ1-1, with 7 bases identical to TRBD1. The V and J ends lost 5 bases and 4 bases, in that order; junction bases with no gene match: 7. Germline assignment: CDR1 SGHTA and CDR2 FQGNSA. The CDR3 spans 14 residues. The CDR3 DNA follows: TGTGCCAGCAGCGGAGGGACAGTTTTCACTGAAGCTTTCTTT. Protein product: CASSGGTVFTEAFF.

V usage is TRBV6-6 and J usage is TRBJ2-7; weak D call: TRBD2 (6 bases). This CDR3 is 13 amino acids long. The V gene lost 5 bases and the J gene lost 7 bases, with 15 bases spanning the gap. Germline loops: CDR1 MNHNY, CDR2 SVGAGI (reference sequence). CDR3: CASSPGTLGEQYF. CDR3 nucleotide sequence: TGTGCCAGCAGTCCAGGGACTCTGGGGGAGCAGTACTTC.